This TCR beta chain was documented in a study of blood T cell repertoires in COVID-19. Study at large: Specimens from acute and convalescent COVID-19 originated in the United States, Italy and Spain. Sources were T cells, B-cell-depleted T cells, or PBMCs; the material itself was cDNA or gDNA.

Germline CDR1 reads SGHTA; CDR2 reads FQGNSA. The CDR3 has 14 amino acids. With 4 bases removed from V and 2 bases from J, the gap between germline ends came to 6 bases. Per the original methods: The assay estimated nucleated cells by amplifying reference gene primers. Some clones are missing from TCRdb's copy, which holds only in-frame ones; the method was immunoSEQ multiplex PCR. For V, J and clone size, that table is used; D and trimming come from the DNA. The sample has 230,000 or so clones, roughly 90% seen once. Seattle's cohort entered during active infection and was followed longitudinally. The sample was peripheral blood. The chain employs TRBV7-2 and TRBJ1-6; D not resolved. The receptor comes from a woman aged 55-69 years with COVID-19, enrolled during active disease. The CDR3: CASSSRTYNSPLHF. The CDR3 nucleotides are TGTGCCAGCAGCTCTAGGACCTATAATTCACCCCTCCACTTT.